This TCR beta chain comes out of a study of cytomegalovirus exposure and HLA in healthy donors. Study-wide results and limits: TRBV6-2, TRBV6-3 and other indistinguishable V segments were excluded.

The CDR3 has 13 residues. The ends lost 3 bases at V and 3 bases at J; junction bases unmatched: 0. The germline CDR1 and CDR2 sequences are KGHSH and LQKENI. With 60 Vbeta and 13 Jbeta primers, the PCR was carried out. Sequencing was performed with immunoSEQ multiplex PCR; in TCRdb, only in-frame clones are kept and a portion is missing. The sample has some 99,000 clones; 69% are singletons. This clone was recorded a few times. Its specificity is unknown. Sequencing was done on a sample of PBMCs. The receptor's source is a woman in her sixties or seventies in good health and CMV-seropositive. The rearrangement uses TRBV18 and TRBJ1-2, with TRBD1 identical over 8 bases. Here the CDR3 DNA reads TGTGCCAGCTCACCGGGACAGGACTATGGCTACACCTTC. Translation: CASSPGQDYGYTF.